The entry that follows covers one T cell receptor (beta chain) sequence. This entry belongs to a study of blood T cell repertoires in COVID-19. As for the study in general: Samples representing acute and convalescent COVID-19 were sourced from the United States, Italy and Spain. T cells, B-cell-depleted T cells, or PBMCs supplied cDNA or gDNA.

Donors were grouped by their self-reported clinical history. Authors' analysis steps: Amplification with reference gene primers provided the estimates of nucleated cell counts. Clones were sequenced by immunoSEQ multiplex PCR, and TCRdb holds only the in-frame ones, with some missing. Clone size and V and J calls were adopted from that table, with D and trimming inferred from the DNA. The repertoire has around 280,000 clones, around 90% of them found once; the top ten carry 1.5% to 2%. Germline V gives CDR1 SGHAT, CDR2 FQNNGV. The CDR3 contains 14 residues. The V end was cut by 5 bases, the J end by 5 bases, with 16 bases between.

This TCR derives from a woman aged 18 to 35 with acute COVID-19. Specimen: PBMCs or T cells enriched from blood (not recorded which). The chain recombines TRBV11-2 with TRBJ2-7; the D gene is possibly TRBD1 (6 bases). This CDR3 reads CASSPGQGHDEQYF. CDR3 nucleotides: TGTGCCAGCAGCCCAGGGCAGGGGCATGACGAGCAGTACTTC.